The 19 T cell receptor beta chains in this list originate from one sample, sequenced in a study of cytomegalovirus exposure and HLA in healthy donors. It was with 60 Vbeta and 13 Jbeta primers that the PCR ran. Sequencing used immunoSEQ multiplex PCR; TCRdb keeps in-frame clones, though not all of them. The sample has about 160,000 clones, 76% seen once. Specimen: PBMCs. The receptors shown here come from a female donor in good health and CMV-seronegative.

The chain joins TRBV29-1 to TRBJ1-1, with D unresolved. Germline lookup yields CDR1 SQVTM and CDR2 ANQGSEA. The CDR3 totals 13 residues. V lost 7 bases, J lost 1 base, and 13 bases lay in between. The DNA for the CDR3 is TGCAGCGCCCGCACTGGTGCGAACACTGAAGCTTTCTTT. It is translated as CSARTGANTEAFF.

V is TRBV5-5 and J is TRBJ2-3; 7 nucleotides align to TRBD1. Germline trimming cut 3 bases from V and 9 bases from J; bases unmatched to any gene: 10. There are 14 residues in the CDR3. Germline values: CDR1 SGHKS, CDR2 YYEKEE (reference sequence). The CDR3 bases are TGTGCCAGCAGCTCTAATACAGGGGATATAACGCAGTATTTT. The encoded protein is CASSSNTGDITQYF. Based on the CDR3 plus reference TRBV5-5 and TRBJ2-3, the full variable domain is DAGVTQSPTHLIKTRGQQVTLRCSPISGHKSVSWYQQVLGQGPQFIFQYYEKEERGRGNFPDRFSARQFPNYSSELNVNALLLGDSALYLCASSSNTGDITQYFGPGTRLTVL.

V gene TRBV28 combines with J gene TRBJ2-7, with 11 bases identical to TRBD1. Germline V gene sequence: CDR1 MDHEN, CDR2 SYDVKM. CDR3 length: 16 residues. Germline trimming cut 4 bases from V and 4 bases from J; bases unmatched to any gene: 9. The CDR3 nucleotides are TGTGCCAGCAGTTCCGCCCCCGGACAGGGGGCTTACGAGCAGTACTTC. This gives the protein CASSSAPGQGAYEQYF.

The chain carries TRBV10-3 and TRBJ1-5; TRBD1 aligns across 7 bases. CDR1 ENHRY and CDR2 SYGVKD come from the germline V gene. The CDR3 is 15 residues long. Trimming cost V 5 bases and J 5 bases; bases outside gene matches: 9. The CDR3 coding sequence is TGTGCCATCAGTACAGGGGACGGGAGGGATCAGCCCCAGCATTTT. It specifies CAISTGDGRDQPQHF.

The V call is TRBV7-3, the J call TRBJ2-3, with TRBD1 as a possible D gene (6 bases). This CDR3 spans 14 amino acids. Looked up from germline, CDR1 is SGHTA and CDR2 is FQGTGA. V was clipped by 5 bases and J by 1 base, with 10 bases between them. In DNA form, the CDR3 reads TGTGCCAGCAGCGGACAGCCGGGCACAGATACGCAGTATTTT. Translating it yields CASSGQPGTDTQYF. Supplemented by reference TRBV7-3 and TRBJ2-3, the full variable domain reads GAGVSQTPSNKVTEKGKYVELRCDPISGHTALYWYRQSLGQGPEFLIYFQGTGAADDSGLPNDRFFAVRPEGSVSTLKIQRTERGDSAVYLCASSGQPGTDTQYFGPGTRLTVL.

This chain connects TRBV7-9 to TRBJ1-1; D may be TRBD1 (6 bases). Germline CDR1 and CDR2: SEHNR and FQNEAQ (reference sequence). The CDR3 has 14 residues. Trimming removed 0 bases from V and 8 bases from J, with 13 bases in between. The CDR3 DNA is TGTGCCAGCAGCTTAGCAACCCCCGGGACAGAAGCTTTCTTT. It codes for CASSLATPGTEAFF.

The gene calls are TRBV30 and TRBJ1-3; 7 bases line up with TRBD1. Trimming cost V 1 base and J 5 bases; bases outside gene matches: 8. This CDR3 is built from 15 residues. Germline V lookup: CDR1 GTSNPN, CDR2 SVGIG (reference sequence). DNA for the CDR3: TGTGCCTGGAGTGCGCCACAGGGGTACAGAAACACCATATATTTT. This gives the protein CAWSAPQGYRNTIYF. Filled out from reference TRBV30 and TRBJ1-3, the complete variable domain reads SQTIHQWPATLVQPVGSPLSLECTVEGTSNPNLYWYRQAAGRGLQLLFYSVGIGQISSEVPQNLSASRPQDRQFILSSKKLLLSDSGFYLCAWSAPQGYRNTIYFGEGSWLTVV.

This clone has more than one count but fewer than ten. CDR3 region: CASRGTGGRHEQYF. As DNA, the CDR3 is TGTGCCAGCAGGGGGACAGGGGGTAGGCACGAGCAGTACTTC. The chain links TRBV28 to TRBJ2-7; the match to TRBD1 covers 11 bases. In germline, CDR1 is MDHEN, CDR2 SYDVKM. This CDR3 has 14 residues. V lost 6 bases to trimming and J lost 5 bases; unmatched junction nucleotides: 6. The whole variable domain, filled in from reference TRBV28 and TRBJ2-7, reads DVKVTQSSRYLVKRTGEKVFLECVQDMDHENMFWYRQDPGLGLRLIYFSYDVKMKEKGDIPEGYSVSREKKERFSLILESASTNQTSMYLCASRGTGGRHEQYFGPGTRLTVT.

This clone was detected once. The chain combines TRBV7-2 with TRBJ2-3, with D possibly TRBD2 on 6 matching bases. The CDR3 covers 15 residues. Trimming left V 0 bases short and J 10 bases short, with 17 bases between. CDR1 is SGHTA and CDR2 is FQGNSA in the germline V gene. CDR3 sequence reads: CASSLAEGSQGSQYF. The CDR3 DNA follows: TGTGCCAGCAGCTTAGCGGAGGGGTCACAAGGGTCGCAGTATTTT.

The CDR3 spells CANSQGTAGQPQHF. In nucleotides, the CDR3 is TGTGCTAATTCCCAGGGGACAGCTGGACAGCCCCAGCATTTT. This rearrangement joins TRBV7-3 to TRBJ1-5, with 7 positions matching TRBD1. The CDR3 runs 14 residues. The germline V gene encodes CDR1 SGHTA and CDR2 FQGTGA.

The chain uses TRBV6-6 and TRBJ2-3, with D hard to call. The germline CDR1 and CDR2 sequences are MNHNY and SVGAGI (reference sequence). Trimming pared 6 bases from V and 3 bases from J, leaving 7 bases between. CDR3 length equals 12 residues. CDR3 loop: CASRKLTDTQYF. In DNA form, the CDR3 reads TGTGCCAGCAGGAAGCTAACAGATACGCAGTATTTT.

The table lists this clone with a count of one. One end of the junction is discordant with germline, which a read error may explain. This rearrangement joins TRBV7-8 to TRBJ1-6; D possibly corresponds to TRBD1 (6 bases). This CDR3 is 14 amino acids long. The V gene's germline CDR1 is SGHVS and CDR2 FQNEAQ. The CDR3 protein is CASSKQGEGTPLHF. The CDR3 region has the DNA TGTGCCAGCAGCAAACAGGGAGAGGGGACACCGCTCCACTTT.

V is TRBV6-5 and J is TRBJ1-2; D is undetermined. The CDR3 is 15 residues long. V was trimmed by 6 bases and J by 4 bases, leaving 18 bases between them. Per germline, CDR1 MNHEY and CDR2 SVGAGI. The CDR3 protein is CASRRNAVVSYGYTF. The CDR3 DNA reads TGTGCCAGCAGGAGGAATGCGGTCGTGAGCTATGGCTACACCTTC.

This clone came up a few times. CDR3 bases: TGCAGCGCAGTGTCAGGGGACCGAAACACTGAAGCTTTCTTT. It yields the protein CSAVSGDRNTEAFF. The V gene is TRBV29-1, the J gene TRBJ1-1; tentative D call: TRBD1 (6 bases). V was clipped by 7 bases and J by 2 bases, with 17 bases between them. The germline gives CDR1 SQVTM, CDR2 ANQGSEA. This CDR3 is 14 amino acids long.

Here the CDR3 DNA reads TGTGCCAGCAGCTTGCCGGGAACTAATGAAAAACTGTTTTTT. Protein: CASSLPGTNEKLFF. The chain uses TRBV5-4 and TRBJ1-4; D gene ambiguous. Per germline, CDR1 SGHNT and CDR2 YYREEE (reference sequence). Trimming shortened V by 1 base and J by 1 base, and 5 bases separated the two germline ends. The CDR3 has 14 residues.

The chain is built from TRBV10-2 and TRBJ1-2; 8 nucleotides align to TRBD1. In germline, CDR1 is WSHSY, CDR2 SAAADI. J lost 4 bases, V lost 4 bases, and 11 bases had no gene match. The CDR3 loop spans 16 amino acids. CDR3 DNA: TGCGCCAGCAGTGGGTCCCCCAGGGGGCTCGGCTATGGCTACACCTTC. It encodes CASSGSPRGLGYGYTF.

Points on this clone: At one boundary the junction diverges from the germline segment, which might be a read error. This sequence joins TRBV4-1 and TRBJ2-6; D may be TRBD1 (5 bases). The germline V gene has CDR1 MGHRA and CDR2 YSYEKL. The CDR3 runs to 17 residues. CDR3 nucleotide sequence: TGCGCCAGCAGCCAAGGTGGCCTGCGCTCTGGGGCCAACGGCCTGACTTTC. This codes for CASSQGGLRSGANGLTF.

There are a few counts of this clone. The rearrangement links TRBV27 to TRBJ2-7; D uncertain. The CDR3 length is 13 residues. Per germline, CDR1 MNHEY and CDR2 SMNVEV (reference sequence). Trimming removed 9 bases at V and 2 bases at J, with 14 bases between. The CDR3 spells CASSLGVAYEQYF. The DNA for the CDR3 is TGTGCCAGTTCCCTTGGAGTAGCCTACGAGCAGTACTTC.

Turning to this clone: The same CDR3 also results from other DNA sequences found in this sample. The chain recombines TRBV18 with TRBJ2-7; 8 bases fit TRBD2. This CDR3 contains 15 residues. Germline lookup yields CDR1 KGHSH and CDR2 LQKENI. V lost 3 bases, J lost 10 bases, and 14 bases stayed unmatched. Here the CDR3 reads CASSPGLARPLEQYF. Written as DNA, the CDR3 is TGTGCCAGCTCACCCGGACTAGCCCGGCCCCTGGAACAGTACTTC.